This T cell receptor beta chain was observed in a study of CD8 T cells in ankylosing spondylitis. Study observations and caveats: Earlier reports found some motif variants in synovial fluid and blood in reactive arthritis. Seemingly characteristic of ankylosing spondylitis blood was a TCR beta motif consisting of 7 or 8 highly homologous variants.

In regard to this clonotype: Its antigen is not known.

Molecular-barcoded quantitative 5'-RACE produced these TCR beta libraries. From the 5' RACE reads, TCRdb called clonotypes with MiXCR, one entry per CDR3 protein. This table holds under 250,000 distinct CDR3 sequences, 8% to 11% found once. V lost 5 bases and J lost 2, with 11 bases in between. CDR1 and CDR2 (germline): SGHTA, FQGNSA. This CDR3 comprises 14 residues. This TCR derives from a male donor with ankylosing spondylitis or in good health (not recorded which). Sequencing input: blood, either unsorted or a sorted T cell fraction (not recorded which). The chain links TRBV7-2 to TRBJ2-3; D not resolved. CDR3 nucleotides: TGTGCCAGCAGCATAAATTTCGTCACAGATACGCAGTATTTT. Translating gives CASSINFVTDTQYF. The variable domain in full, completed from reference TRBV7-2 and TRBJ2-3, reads GAGVSQSPSNKVTEKGKDVELRCDPISGHTALYWYRQSLGQGLEFLIYFQGNSAPDKSGLPSDRFSAERTGGSVSTLTIQRTQQEDSAVYLCASSINFVTDTQYFGPGTRLTVL.